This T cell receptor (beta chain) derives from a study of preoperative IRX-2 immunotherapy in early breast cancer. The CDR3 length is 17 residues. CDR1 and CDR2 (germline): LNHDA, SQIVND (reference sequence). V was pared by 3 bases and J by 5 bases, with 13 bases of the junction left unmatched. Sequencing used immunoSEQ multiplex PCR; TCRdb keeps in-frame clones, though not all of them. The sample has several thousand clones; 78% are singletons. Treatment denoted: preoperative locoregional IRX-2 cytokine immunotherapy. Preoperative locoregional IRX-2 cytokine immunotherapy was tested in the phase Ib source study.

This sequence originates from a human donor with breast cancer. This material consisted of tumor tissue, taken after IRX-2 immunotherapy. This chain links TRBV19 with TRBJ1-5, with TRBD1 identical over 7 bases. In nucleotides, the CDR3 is TGTGCCAGTAGTATGATCAGGGGGATCAGAAGGGATCAGCCCCAGCATTTT. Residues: CASSMIRGIRRDQPQHF.